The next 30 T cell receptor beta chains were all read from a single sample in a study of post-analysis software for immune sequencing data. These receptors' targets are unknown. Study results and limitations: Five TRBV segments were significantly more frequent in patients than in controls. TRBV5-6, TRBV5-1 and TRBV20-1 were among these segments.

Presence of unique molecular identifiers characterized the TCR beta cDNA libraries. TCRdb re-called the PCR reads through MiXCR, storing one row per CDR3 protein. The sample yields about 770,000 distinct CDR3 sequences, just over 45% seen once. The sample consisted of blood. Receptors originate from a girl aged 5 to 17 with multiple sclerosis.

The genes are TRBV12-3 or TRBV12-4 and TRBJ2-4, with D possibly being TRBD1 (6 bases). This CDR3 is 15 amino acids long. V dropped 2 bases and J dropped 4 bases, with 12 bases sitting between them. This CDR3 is CASSLTGQGKNIQYF. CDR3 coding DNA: TGTGCCAGCAGTTTAACCGGGCAGGGGAAAAACATTCAGTACTTC.

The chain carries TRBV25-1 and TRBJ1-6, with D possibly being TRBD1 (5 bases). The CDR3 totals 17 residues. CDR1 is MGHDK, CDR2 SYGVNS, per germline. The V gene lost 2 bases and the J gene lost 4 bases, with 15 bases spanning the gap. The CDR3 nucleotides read TGTGCCAGCAGTGAACTAGGACACGAGGATTATAATTCACCCCTCCACTTT. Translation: CASSELGHEDYNSPLHF.

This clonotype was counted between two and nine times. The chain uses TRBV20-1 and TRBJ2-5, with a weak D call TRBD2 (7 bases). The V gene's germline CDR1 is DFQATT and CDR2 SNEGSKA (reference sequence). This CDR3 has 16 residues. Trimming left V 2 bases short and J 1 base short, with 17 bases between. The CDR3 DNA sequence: TGCAGTGCTAGAAACCCCGGGGGGCGGGTCCAAGAGACCCAGTACTTC. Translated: CSARNPGGRVQETQYF.

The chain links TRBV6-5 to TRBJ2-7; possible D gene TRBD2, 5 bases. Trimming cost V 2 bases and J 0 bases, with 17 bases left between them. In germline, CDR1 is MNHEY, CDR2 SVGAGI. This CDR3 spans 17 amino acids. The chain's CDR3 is CASSYTLAPTRSYEQYF. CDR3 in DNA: TGTGCCAGCAGTTACACGCTAGCCCCTACCCGCTCCTACGAGCAGTACTTC.

The CDR3 nucleotides are TGTGCCAGCAGCTCGGGACTAGCGGGAAAGCAGTTCTTC. The encoded protein is CASSSGLAGKQFF. V is TRBV7-2 and J is TRBJ2-1, with 13 nucleotides matching TRBD2. This CDR3 has 13 residues. Germline CDR1 reads SGHTA; CDR2 reads FQGNSA. The trim removed 4 bases at V and 11 bases at J, leaving 2 bases unmatched.

This CDR3 reads CASSYGADQPQHF. In DNA form, the CDR3 reads TGTGCCAGCAGTTACGGGGCGGATCAGCCCCAGCATTTT. The chain combines TRBV6-5 with TRBJ1-5, with D perhaps matching TRBD1 (5 bases). Germline CDR1 and CDR2: MNHEY and SVGAGI. The V gene lost 2 bases and the J gene lost 5 bases, with 7 bases spanning the gap. The CDR3 is 13 residues long.

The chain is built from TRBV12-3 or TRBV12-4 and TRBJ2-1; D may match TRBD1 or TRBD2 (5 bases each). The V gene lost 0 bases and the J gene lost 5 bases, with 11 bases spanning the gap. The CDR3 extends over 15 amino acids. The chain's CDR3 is CASSLAPGTHNEQFF. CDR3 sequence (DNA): TGTGCCAGCAGTTTAGCGCCGGGGACCCACAATGAGCAGTTCTTC.

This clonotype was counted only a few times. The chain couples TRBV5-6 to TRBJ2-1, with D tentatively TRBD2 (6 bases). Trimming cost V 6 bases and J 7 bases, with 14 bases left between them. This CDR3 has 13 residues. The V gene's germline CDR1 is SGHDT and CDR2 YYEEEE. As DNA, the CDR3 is TGTGCCAGCACCATGCCACGGGGGAATGAGCAGTTCTTC. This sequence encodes CASTMPRGNEQFF. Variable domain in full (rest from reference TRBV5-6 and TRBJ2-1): DAGVTQSPTHLIKTRGQQVTLRCSPKSGHDTVSWYQQALGQGPQFIFQYYEEEERQRGNFPDRFSGHQFPNYSSELNVNALLLGDSALYLCASTMPRGNEQFFGPGTRLTVL.

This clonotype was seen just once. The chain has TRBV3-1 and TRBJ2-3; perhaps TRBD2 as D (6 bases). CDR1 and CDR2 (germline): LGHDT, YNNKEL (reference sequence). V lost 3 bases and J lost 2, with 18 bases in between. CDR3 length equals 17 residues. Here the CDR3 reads CASSHEAAGVITDTQYF. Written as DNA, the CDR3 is TGTGCCAGCAGCCATGAGGCAGCGGGTGTCATCACAGATACGCAGTATTTT.

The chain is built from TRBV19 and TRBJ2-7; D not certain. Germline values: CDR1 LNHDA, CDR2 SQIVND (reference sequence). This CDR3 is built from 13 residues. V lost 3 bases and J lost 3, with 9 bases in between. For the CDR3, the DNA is TGTGCCAGTAGTATTTCACTGAACTACGAGCAGTACTTC. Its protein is CASSISLNYEQYF.

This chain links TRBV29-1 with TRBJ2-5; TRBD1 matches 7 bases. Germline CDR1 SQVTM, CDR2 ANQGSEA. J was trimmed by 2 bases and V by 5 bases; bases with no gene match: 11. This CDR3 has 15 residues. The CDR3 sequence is CSVHPRDRPQETQYF. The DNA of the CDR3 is TGCAGCGTTCATCCTCGGGACAGACCACAAGAGACCCAGTACTTC.

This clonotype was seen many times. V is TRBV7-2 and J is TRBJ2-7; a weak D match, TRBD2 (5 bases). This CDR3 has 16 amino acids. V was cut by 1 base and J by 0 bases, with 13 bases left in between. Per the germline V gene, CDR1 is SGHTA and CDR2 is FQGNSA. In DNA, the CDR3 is TGTGCCAGCAGCTTAGAGACTAACCCGAGCTCCTACGAGCAGTACTTC. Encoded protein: CASSLETNPSSYEQYF.

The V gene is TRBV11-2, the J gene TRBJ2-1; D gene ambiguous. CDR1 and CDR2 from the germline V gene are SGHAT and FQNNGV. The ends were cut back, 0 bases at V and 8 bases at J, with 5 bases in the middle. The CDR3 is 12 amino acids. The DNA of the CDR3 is TGTGCCAGCAGCTTAGAATACGATGAGCAGTTCTTC. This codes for CASSLEYDEQFF.

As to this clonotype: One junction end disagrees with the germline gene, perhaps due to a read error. The CDR3, as DNA: TGCGCCAGCAGCCAAGATCTGCTAGCGGGAAAAACCGGAGAGCTGTTTTTT. Its protein product is CASSQDLLAGKTGELFF. The chain couples TRBV4-3 to TRBJ2-2; 9 nucleotides agree with TRBD2. This CDR3 has 17 amino acids. From germline, CDR1 is LGHNA and CDR2 YSLEER.

CDR3 region: CASSVFGQAAYEQYF. The CDR3 DNA reads TGTGCCAGCAGTGTATTCGGGCAGGCAGCGTACGAGCAGTACTTC. The chain joins TRBV12-3 or TRBV12-4 to TRBJ2-7; D unresolved. Trimming removed 5 bases from V and 4 bases from J, with 18 bases in between. This CDR3 region has 15 residues.

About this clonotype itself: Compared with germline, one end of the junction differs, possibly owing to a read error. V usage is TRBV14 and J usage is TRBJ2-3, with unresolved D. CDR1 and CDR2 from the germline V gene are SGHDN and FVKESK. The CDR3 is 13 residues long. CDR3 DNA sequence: TGTGCCGGCAGCCAAGATCTGAGGGATACGCAGTATTTT. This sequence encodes CAGSQDLRDTQYF.

This chain's CDR3 is CATSAAGAYGYTF. The CDR3 DNA follows: TGTGCCACCAGTGCTGCCGGGGCCTATGGCTACACCTTC. The genes are TRBV24-1 and TRBJ1-2, with D maybe TRBD1 (5 bases). The CDR3 has 13 amino acids. V lost 5 bases and J lost 4, with 10 bases in between. Per germline, CDR1 KGHDR and CDR2 SFDVKD.

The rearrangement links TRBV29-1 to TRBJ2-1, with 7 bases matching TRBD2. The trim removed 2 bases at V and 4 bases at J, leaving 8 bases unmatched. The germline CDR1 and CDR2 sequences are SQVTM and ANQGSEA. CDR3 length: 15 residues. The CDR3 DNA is TGCAGCGTTGAAACCCTAGCGGTAGGATACAATGAGCAGTTCTTC. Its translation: CSVETLAVGYNEQFF.

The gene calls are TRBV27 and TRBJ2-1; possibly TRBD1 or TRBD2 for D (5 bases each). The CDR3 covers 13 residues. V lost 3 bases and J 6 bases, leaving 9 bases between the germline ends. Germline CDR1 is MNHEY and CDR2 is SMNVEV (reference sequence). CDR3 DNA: TGTGCCAGCAGTTTTGGGGACCTCAATGAGCAGTTCTTC. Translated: CASSFGDLNEQFF.

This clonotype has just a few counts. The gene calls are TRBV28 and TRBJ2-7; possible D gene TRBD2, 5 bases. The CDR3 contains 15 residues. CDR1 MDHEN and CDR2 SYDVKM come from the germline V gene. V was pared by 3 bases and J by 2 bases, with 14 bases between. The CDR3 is CASSFGIPGTYEQYF. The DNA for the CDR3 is TGTGCCAGCAGTTTCGGGATTCCCGGGACCTACGAGCAGTACTTC.

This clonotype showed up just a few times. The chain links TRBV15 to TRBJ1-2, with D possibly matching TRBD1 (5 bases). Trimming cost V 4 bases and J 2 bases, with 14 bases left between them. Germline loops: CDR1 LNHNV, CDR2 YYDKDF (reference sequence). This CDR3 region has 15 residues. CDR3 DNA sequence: TGTGCCACCAGCACTTCCGATCGACAGAACTATGGCTACACCTTC. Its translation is CATSTSDRQNYGYTF.

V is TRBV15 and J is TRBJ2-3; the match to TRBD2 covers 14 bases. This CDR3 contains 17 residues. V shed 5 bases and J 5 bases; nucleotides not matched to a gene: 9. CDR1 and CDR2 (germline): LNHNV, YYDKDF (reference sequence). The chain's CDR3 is CATSYGTSGSGLDTQYF. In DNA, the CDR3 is TGTGCCACCAGCTACGGGACTAGCGGGAGTGGGCTAGATACGCAGTATTTT. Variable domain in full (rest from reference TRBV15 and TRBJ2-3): DAMVIQNPRYQVTQFGKPVTLSCSQTLNHNVMYWYQQKSSQAPKLLFHYYDKDFNNEADTPDNFQSRRPNTSFCFLDIRSPGLGDTAMYLCATSYGTSGSGLDTQYFGPGTRLTVL.

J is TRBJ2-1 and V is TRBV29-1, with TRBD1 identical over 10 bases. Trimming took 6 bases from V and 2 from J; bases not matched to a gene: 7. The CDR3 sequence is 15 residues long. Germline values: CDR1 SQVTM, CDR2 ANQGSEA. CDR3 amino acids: CSVGTGESAYNEQFF. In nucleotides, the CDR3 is TGCAGCGTAGGGACAGGGGAGTCGGCCTACAATGAGCAGTTCTTC.

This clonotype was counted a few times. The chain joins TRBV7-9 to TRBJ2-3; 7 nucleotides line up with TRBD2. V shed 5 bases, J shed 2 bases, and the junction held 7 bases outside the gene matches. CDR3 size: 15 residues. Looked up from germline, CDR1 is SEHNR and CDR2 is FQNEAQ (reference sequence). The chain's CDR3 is CASSPGGRITDTQYF. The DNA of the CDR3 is TGTGCCAGCAGCCCCGGGGGGAGGATCACAGATACGCAGTATTTT.

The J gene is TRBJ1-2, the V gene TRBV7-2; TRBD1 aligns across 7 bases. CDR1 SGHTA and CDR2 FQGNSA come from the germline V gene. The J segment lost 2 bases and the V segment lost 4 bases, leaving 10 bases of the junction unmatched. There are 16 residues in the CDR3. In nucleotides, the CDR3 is TGTGCCAGCAGCTCCCCCCCCGGGACAGCAAACTATGGCTACACCTTC. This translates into CASSSPPGTANYGYTF.

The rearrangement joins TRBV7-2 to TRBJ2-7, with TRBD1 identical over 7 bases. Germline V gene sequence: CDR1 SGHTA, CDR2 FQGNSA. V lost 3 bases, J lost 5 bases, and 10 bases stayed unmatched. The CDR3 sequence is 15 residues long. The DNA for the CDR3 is TGTGCCAGCAGCTTTCTGGACAGGAAGGTGGACGAGCAGTACTTC. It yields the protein CASSFLDRKVDEQYF.

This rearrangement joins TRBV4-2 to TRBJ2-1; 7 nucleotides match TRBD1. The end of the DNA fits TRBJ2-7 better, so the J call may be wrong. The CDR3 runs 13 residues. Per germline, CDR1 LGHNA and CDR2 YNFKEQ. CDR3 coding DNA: TGTGCCAGCAGCCAGGATACAGGGGACGAGCAGTACTTC. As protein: CASSQDTGDEQYF.

This chain's CDR3 is CASKENTEAFF. In nucleotides, the CDR3 is TGTGCCAGCAAGGAGAACACTGAAGCTTTCTTT. The chain uses TRBV6-1 and TRBJ1-1; no definite D call. V was pared by 7 bases and J by 1 base, with 4 bases between. Germline V gene data show CDR1 as MNHNS and CDR2 as SASEGT. This CDR3 is 11 amino acids long.

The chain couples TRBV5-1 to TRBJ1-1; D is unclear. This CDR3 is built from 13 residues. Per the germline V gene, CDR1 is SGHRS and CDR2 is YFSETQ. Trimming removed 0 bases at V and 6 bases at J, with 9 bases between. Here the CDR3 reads CASSLEADPEAFF. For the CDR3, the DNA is TGCGCCAGCAGCTTGGAGGCGGACCCTGAAGCTTTCTTT.

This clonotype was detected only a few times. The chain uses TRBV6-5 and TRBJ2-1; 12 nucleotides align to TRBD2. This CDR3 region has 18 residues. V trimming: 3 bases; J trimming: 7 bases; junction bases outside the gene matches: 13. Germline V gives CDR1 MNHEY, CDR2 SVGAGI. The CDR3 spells CASSYTSLTSGRSNEQFF. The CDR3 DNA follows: TGTGCCAGCAGTTATACCTCTCTGACTAGCGGGAGATCGAATGAGCAGTTCTTC.